The 17 T cell receptor beta chains in this list originate from one sample, sequenced in a study of T cell repertoires in cytomegalovirus infection. A single record per CDR3 protein comes from TCRdb applying MiXCR to the reads. The sample carries 650,000 to 900,000 distinct CDR3 sequences, around a third recorded once. These receptors have no known antigen. The input for sequencing was cultured CD8+ T cells from PBMCs, taken from culture after CMV antigen stimulation. The receptor source for this set is a human donor in good health (CMV status not recorded). Some clones in this sample may be carry-over from other donors' samples.

The V and J genes are TRBV4-1 and TRBJ2-1, with D unclear. V lost 0 bases to trimming and J lost 9 bases, with 15 bases between them. Germline V gene lookup returns CDR1 MGHRA and CDR2 YSYEKL. CDR3 length: 15 amino acids. In DNA, the CDR3 is TGCGCCAGCAGCCAAGAGAACCTAGGGTTGGCTGAGCAGTTCTTC. This encodes CASSQENLGLAEQFF.

The chain is built from TRBV5-1 and TRBJ1-2, with a possible D match to TRBD1 (5 bases). Germline CDR1 reads SGHRS; CDR2 reads YFSETQ. The CDR3 spans 13 residues. Trimming cost V 1 base and J 8 bases, with 12 bases left between them. The CDR3 DNA reads TGCGCCAGCAGCTTGATTGGGGGAGAGGGCTACACCTTC. Amino acids: CASSLIGGEGYTF.

This clonotype was observed many times. The V call is TRBV12-3 or TRBV12-4, the J call TRBJ2-7, with D unclear. Trimming took 5 bases from V and 2 from J, leaving 7 bases between them. The CDR3 length is 12 residues. The CDR3 DNA is TGTGCCAGCAGTCTACAGACCTACGAGCAGTACTTC. Its protein is CASSLQTYEQYF.

V usage is TRBV9 and J usage is TRBJ1-1; TRBD1 might be the D (5 bases). V lost 0 bases, J lost 1 base, and 10 bases lay in between. The CDR3 contains 15 residues. CDR1 and CDR2 from the germline V gene are SGDLS and YYNGEE. The CDR3 here is CASSVGGGSNTEAFF. CDR3 nucleotide sequence: TGTGCCAGCAGCGTAGGTGGGGGGTCGAACACTGAAGCTTTCTTT.

In DNA form, the CDR3 reads TGTGCCAGCAGTCGACAGTTTAATAGCAATCAGCCCCAGCATTTT. As protein: CASSRQFNSNQPQHF. The chain uses TRBV6-1 and TRBJ1-5; D might be TRBD1 (5 bases). Germline loops: CDR1 MNHNS, CDR2 SASEGT. The CDR3 has 15 residues. Deletions cut 5 bases from V and 0 bases from J, with 11 bases between.

The chain is built from TRBV7-9 and TRBJ2-3, with D possibly matching TRBD1 (6 bases). The germline CDR1 and CDR2 sequences are SEHNR and FQNEAQ (reference sequence). V lost 5 bases and J lost 0, with 15 bases in between. The CDR3 is 16 amino acids. The CDR3 region has the DNA TGTGCCAGCAGCGGACGCGGGCAGGGGAGCACAGATACGCAGTATTTT. This encodes CASSGRGQGSTDTQYF.

Ten or more counts support this clonotype. V usage is TRBV7-3 and J usage is TRBJ2-1, with 7 bases lining up with TRBD1. The J segment lost 1 base and the V segment lost 5 bases, leaving 2 bases of the junction unmatched. CDR3 size: 14 residues. Germline CDR1 SGHTA, CDR2 FQGTGA. The CDR3, as DNA: TGTGCCAGCAGCCAGGGGGTTTCCTACAATGAGCAGTTCTTC. This codes for CASSQGVSYNEQFF.

As concerns this clonotype: No conserved phenylalanine or tryptophan ends this CDR3, so it is likely a read error. The chain combines TRBV20-1 with TRBJ2-1, with 8 bases fitting TRBD2. Per germline, CDR1 DFQATT and CDR2 SNEGSKA (reference sequence). J lost 0 bases, V lost 5 bases, and 3 bases had no gene match. This CDR3 contains 14 residues. CDR3 protein: CSAPAGGSYNEQFL. The DNA of the CDR3 is TGCAGTGCTCCTGCGGGGGGCTCCTACAATGAGCAGTTCCTC.

The sample holds a few counts of this clonotype. This rearrangement joins TRBV12-3 or TRBV12-4 to TRBJ2-2, with D possibly being TRBD1 or TRBD2 (5 bases each). The CDR3 covers 17 residues. Trimming removed 6 bases from V and 6 bases from J, with 23 bases in between. CDR3: CASRGDPGMVPPGELFF. The CDR3 nucleotides read TGTGCCAGCAGGGGGGACCCAGGGATGGTGCCTCCCGGGGAGCTGTTTTTT.

The CDR3 bases are TGTGCCAGCAGTTGGCGGCGGAGCCCCTACGAGCAGTACGTC. Residues: CASSWRRSPYEQYV. The rearrangement joins TRBV28 to TRBJ2-7; no reliable D call. Germline V lookup: CDR1 MDHEN, CDR2 SYDVKM. V was trimmed by 4 bases and J by 2 bases, leaving 12 bases between them. This CDR3 contains 14 residues.

This clonotype has only a few counts. The chain couples TRBV19 to TRBJ2-1, with D perhaps assigned TRBD1 or TRBD2 (7 bases each). CDR1 is LNHDA, CDR2 SQIVND, per germline (reference sequence). The CDR3 extends over 16 amino acids. The V end was cut by 4 bases, the J end by 0 bases, with 13 bases between. CDR3 sequence (DNA): TGTGCCAGTAGTAGCCAGGGGGGGGGCTCCTACAATGAGCAGTTCTTC. It codes for CASSSQGGGSYNEQFF.

Worth noting for this clonotype: A much larger clone differs by one base, so this may be a read error. This rearrangement joins TRBV12-3 or TRBV12-4 to TRBJ1-3; tentative D call: TRBD1 (5 bases). The CDR3 sequence is 13 residues long. CDR3 region: CVSTWGLGNTIYF. Here the CDR3 DNA reads TGTGTCAGCACCTGGGGACTGGGAAACACCATATATTTT.

The gene calls are TRBV11-3 and TRBJ2-2, with D perhaps matching TRBD2 (6 bases). Trimming stripped 5 bases from V and 1 base from J, with 11 bases between. This CDR3 region has 15 residues. Germline values: CDR1 SGHNT, CDR2 YENEEA. The CDR3 DNA is TGTGCCAGCAGCCAGTCCGGGGGGAACACCGGGGAGCTGTTTTTT. It specifies CASSQSGGNTGELFF. Variable domain in full (rest from reference TRBV11-3 and TRBJ2-2): EAGVVQSPRYKIIEKKQPVAFWCNPISGHNTLYWYLQNLGQGPELLIRYENEEAVDDSQLPKDRFSAERLKGVDSTLKIQPAELGDSAVYLCASSQSGGNTGELFFGEGSRLTVL.

The chain has TRBV2 and TRBJ2-1; 14 nucleotides line up with TRBD2. Germline CDR1 is SNHLY and CDR2 is FYNNEI. This CDR3 is built from 16 residues. With 3 bases clipped from V and 5 bases from J, the junction kept 3 bases outside the gene matches. The CDR3 nucleotides are TGTGCCAGCAGTGAGGGACTAGCGGGGGTAGACAATGAGCAGTTCTTC. This sequence encodes CASSEGLAGVDNEQFF.

The rearrangement links TRBV12-3 or TRBV12-4 to TRBJ1-1; perhaps TRBD1 as D (5 bases). This CDR3 has 17 residues. The V gene lost 2 bases and the J gene lost 2 bases, with 18 bases spanning the gap. CDR3: CASSLPIDSLPNTEAFF. The CDR3 bases are TGTGCCAGCAGTTTACCCATCGACAGCTTGCCTAACACTGAAGCTTTCTTT.

V gene TRBV27 combines with J gene TRBJ1-5; 8 bases fit TRBD1. Germline V gene sequence: CDR1 MNHEY, CDR2 SMNVEV (reference sequence). J was trimmed by 7 bases and V by 3 bases; bases with no gene match: 2. This CDR3 has 13 amino acids. CDR3 nucleotides: TGTGCCAGCAGTTTCAGGGGGCAACAGCCCCAGCATTTT. Translating gives CASSFRGQQPQHF.

The rearrangement joins TRBV19 to TRBJ1-5, with 7 nucleotides matching TRBD1. Germline V gene data show CDR1 as LNHDA and CDR2 as SQIVND (reference sequence). After removal of 3 bases from V and 5 bases from J, the junction contained 13 bases not matched to a gene. The CDR3 runs to 17 residues. CDR3 DNA: TGTGCCAGTAGTATTGATTACTCCGGGACAGCATATCAGCCCCAGCATTTT. Protein: CASSIDYSGTAYQPQHF.